This entry is about one T cell receptor (beta chain). These data originate in a study of blood T cells in healthy people across ages. The CDR3 runs to 12 residues. Germline CDR1 and CDR2: MDHEN and SYDVKM. The V end lost 10 bases, the J end lost 2 bases, and 11 bases lay between the germline ends. Primed by a sample-barcoded 5' primer and a J-beta primer mix, a second PCR proceeded for about 6 to 11 cycles. TCRdb reprocessed the 5' RACE reads via MiXCR and lists one record per CDR3 protein. There are over 600,000 distinct CDR3 sequences in the sample; less than 45% occur only once, and 25% to 35% lies in the top ten.

The V and J genes are TRBV28 and TRBJ2-5; unclear D gene. The TCR sequence derives from an elderly man in good health. The sequencing sample was made of blood. The CDR3 bases are TGTGCCATCGGGTACAGACAAGAGACCCAGTACTTC. Its translation is CAIGYRQETQYF.